This T cell receptor (beta chain) was sequenced for a study of T cells in Graves' hyperthyroidism and ophthalmopathy. Researchers amplified the TCR beta CDR3 regions from RNA transcripts. The HTBI primer set served for first-round RT-PCR of the TCR CDR3. A single record per CDR3 protein comes from TCRdb applying MiXCR to the multiplex PCR reads. The sample has 92,000 or so distinct CDR3 sequences, about 51% seen once; the top ten hold roughly 29%. In its sample, this clonotype was seen many times. Over 18 months, lack of ophthalmopathy progression marked Graves' hyperthyroidism as stable. This CDR3 has 13 amino acids. Germline lookup yields CDR1 SGHNT and CDR2 YYREEE (reference sequence). V was cut by 1 base and J by 1 base, with 2 bases left in between.

Sequenced material: blood. V usage is TRBV5-4 and J usage is TRBJ2-2; D gene ambiguous. The sequence was obtained from a woman in her forties with Graves' hyperthyroidism. The CDR3: CASSLWNTGELFF. The CDR3 nucleotides read TGTGCCAGCAGCTTGTGGAACACCGGGGAGCTGTTTTTT.